A selection of T cell receptor beta chains follows, all from one sample in a study of blood T cell repertoires in COVID-19. The protocol was immunoSEQ multiplex PCR, while the TCRdb copy is restricted to in-frame clones and leaves out a portion. The profile covers 350,000 to 450,000 clones, with about 86% appearing a single time and 7.1% taken by the ten largest. Sequencing input: peripheral blood. The receptors stem from a woman in her sixties or seventies with COVID-19, enrolled during active disease. The CDR3 runs from the conserved cysteine through the conserved F or W. A D gene is named only where the DNA matches it firmly. Only some rows state a clone size, as once, few, many or a class for expanded clones.

cdr3_nt	cdr3_aa	j_call	clone_size	d_call	v_call
TGTGCCAGCAGCCTCTGGGGGGGGACTAGCGGAAACGAGCAGTACTTC	CASSLWGGTSGNEQYF	TRBJ2-7	-	TRBD2	TRBV7-2
TGTGCCAGCAGTTTCGGGTTGCATCAGCCCCAGCATTTT	CASSFGLHQPQHF	TRBJ1-5	few	-	TRBV12-3/TRBV12-4
TGTGCCAGCAGTATCATACAGGGGGCAAATTCACCCCTCCACTTT	CASSIIQGANSPLHF	TRBJ1-6	-	TRBD1	TRBV6-5
TGTGCTAGTGGCGGGGGGGGTTACGAGCAGTACTTC	CASGGGGYEQYF	TRBJ2-7	-	TRBD2	TRBV12-5
TGTGCCAGCAGCGAAGGGGGGGGACCCTACGAGCAGTACTTC	CASSEGGGPYEQYF	TRBJ2-7	-	-	TRBV7-3
TGTGCCAGCACCGGGGAGAATTCACCCCTCCACTTT	CASTGENSPLHF	TRBJ1-6	-	-	TRBV2
TGTGCCAGCAGCGTAAGGGCGGGGTACAATGAGCAGTTCTTC	CASSVRAGYNEQFF	TRBJ2-1	-	-	TRBV9
TGTGCCAGCAGCTTCGCAGGTCGGGAGACCCAGTACTTC	CASSFAGRETQYF	TRBJ2-5	-	-	TRBV7-8
TGTGCCACCAGCAGAGATAAATCGGAGACCCAGTACTTC	CATSRDKSETQYF	TRBJ2-5	-	-	TRBV15
TGCGCCAGCAGCTTTCACGACAGGGAGGAGACCCAGTACTTC	CASSFHDREETQYF	TRBJ2-5	once	TRBD1	TRBV5-1
TGTGCCAGCAGCTTAAGAGGTAGGGAGGTTAGGAACACTGAAGCTTTCTTT	CASSLRGREVRNTEAFF	TRBJ1-1	-	-	TRBV7-2
TGTGCCAGCTCCCCCTATAGTTTGACAGGCTCCAACACTGAAGCTTTCTTT	CASSPYSLTGSNTEAFF	TRBJ1-1	-	-	TRBV18
TGCGCCAGCGGACAGGGGTTTGGGGCTCTCTATGGCTACACCTTC	CASGQGFGALYGYTF	TRBJ1-2	-	TRBD1	TRBV5-1
TGTGCCAGCAGCCCGCGACTAGTCCAAGAGACCCAGTACTTC	CASSPRLVQETQYF	TRBJ2-5	-	-	TRBV9
TGTGCCAGCAGTTTAATAGGGGCGAGAGAGGAAAAACTGTTTTTT	CASSLIGAREEKLFF	TRBJ1-4	-	-	TRBV27
TGTGCCAGCAGTTATACAGGGGTTACTGAAGCTTTCTTT	CASSYTGVTEAFF	TRBJ1-1	many	TRBD1	TRBV27
TGCGCCAGCAGCTTGGGTCTCACAAACGTGAACAATGAGCAGTTCTTC	CASSLGLTNVNNEQFF	TRBJ2-1	-	-	TRBV5-1
TGTGCCATCTGGGTCAGGGCGGCTCAGCCCCAGCATTTT	CAIWVRAAQPQHF	TRBJ1-5	-	-	TRBV24-1
TGTGCCAGCAGCGGAGCGGGGGGCTCAACCTACGAGCAGTACTTC	CASSGAGGSTYEQYF	TRBJ2-7	-	TRBD2	TRBV9
TGCGCCAGCAGGGTAGCGGGGGCATACTCCTACGAGCAGTACTTC	CASRVAGAYSYEQYF	TRBJ2-7	-	TRBD2	TRBV5-1
TGCGCCAGCAGTTCTGTGGGGGCGCAGAGGTACAATGAGCAGTTCTTC	CASSSVGAQRYNEQFF	TRBJ2-1	-	-	TRBV5-1
TGTGCCAGCCAGGGGGGAATGGCCTATAGCAATCAGCCCCAGCATTTT	CASQGGMAYSNQPQHF	TRBJ1-5	-	TRBD1	TRBV6-6
TGTGCCAGCAGTTACTCGGGGGGGTATGGCTACACCTTC	CASSYSGGYGYTF	TRBJ1-2	-	-	TRBV6-2/TRBV6-3
TGTGCTAGTGGTTGGGTCGGGACAGGGGGACTCAATCAGCCCCAGCATTTT	CASGWVGTGGLNQPQHF	TRBJ1-5	few	TRBD1	TRBV12-5
TGTGCCAGCAGCCAGACAGGGGGCTCCGGGATCTATGGCTACACCTTC	CASSQTGGSGIYGYTF	TRBJ1-2	-	TRBD1	TRBV5-5
TGTGCCAGCAGTTCCTCGACTAGCGGGGGCTACAATGAGCAGTTCTTC	CASSSSTSGGYNEQFF	TRBJ2-1	-	TRBD2	TRBV28
TGTGCCAGCAGCTTTCGCGGGGGGGCCGGGGAGCTGTTTTTT	CASSFRGGAGELFF	TRBJ2-2	-	TRBD2	TRBV7-2
TGTGCCAGCAGCCCGGGACAGGGATTATACGAGCAGTACTTC	CASSPGQGLYEQYF	TRBJ2-7	-	TRBD1	TRBV7-9
TGTGCCAGCAGCCAAGGGGACTGGAAAGAGACCCAGTACTTC	CASSQGDWKETQYF	TRBJ2-5	-	-	TRBV3-1/TRBV3-2
TGTGCCAGCAGTCCCCGGTTTGGACTAAGCTCCTACAATGAGCAGTTCTTC	CASSPRFGLSSYNEQFF	TRBJ2-1	-	-	TRBV6-6
TGTGCCAGCAGCGTAGGAACCGGGACAAATTACGAGCAGTACTTC	CASSVGTGTNYEQYF	TRBJ2-7	-	-	TRBV9
TGTGCCAGCAGTCCAGGGACAAGACGATGGTCCACTGAAGCTTTCTTT	CASSPGTRRWSTEAFF	TRBJ1-1	-	-	TRBV27
TGTGCCAGCAGCGCCGGACGGGGTGACGGGGAGACCCAGTACTTC	CASSAGRGDGETQYF	TRBJ2-5	-	-	TRBV5-8
TGTGCCAGCAGGGAACAGGGAGGGACCGGGGAGCTGTTTTTT	CASREQGGTGELFF	TRBJ2-2	-	-	TRBV7-9
TGTGCCAGCGTGAAGCCGGGTCTCAACACAGATACGCAGTATTTT	CASVKPGLNTDTQYF	TRBJ2-3	-	-	TRBV2
TGCGCCAGCAGCTTGGATGGAGAGTATGGCTACACCTTC	CASSLDGEYGYTF	TRBJ1-2	-	-	TRBV5-1
TGCGCCAGCAGCCAGTATAGCGGGGGGGTATACGAGCAGTACTTC	CASSQYSGGVYEQYF	TRBJ2-7	-	TRBD2	TRBV4-3
TGTGCCAGCAGCCAAGTTTCTTTAGAGGGTCCAACCGGGGAGCTGTTTTTT	CASSQVSLEGPTGELFF	TRBJ2-2	-	-	TRBV3-1/TRBV3-2
TGTGCCACTCAGACTCTCAACACCGGGGAGCTGTTTTTT	CATQTLNTGELFF	TRBJ2-2	-	-	TRBV19
TGTGCCAGTAGTATGGACAGCTACGAGCAGTACTTC	CASSMDSYEQYF	TRBJ2-7	-	-	TRBV19
TGTGCCAGCAGCGTTGGCAGGACTAACGGCTACACCTTC	CASSVGRTNGYTF	TRBJ1-2	few	-	TRBV9
TGTGCCAGCAGCTTGCCCGTCTATAATGAGCAGTTCTTC	CASSLPVYNEQFF	TRBJ2-1	-	-	TRBV11-1
TGTGCCAGCAGCCACAGAAACGGGATTTTTGAGACCCAGTACTTC	CASSHRNGIFETQYF	TRBJ2-5	-	-	TRBV3-1/TRBV3-2
TGTGCCAGCAGCTTACCGAGGCAGGGGGACTTCTCTGGGGCCAACGTCCTGACTTTC	CASSLPRQGDFSGANVLTF	TRBJ2-6	-	-	TRBV7-2
TGTGCCAGCAGGAGGACAGTCACCAACTATGGCTACACCTTC	CASRRTVTNYGYTF	TRBJ1-2	-	-	TRBV11-2
TGTGCCAGCAGCTTAGACGGGGACTTTGAGCAGTTCTTC	CASSLDGDFEQFF	TRBJ2-1	-	-	TRBV11-3
TGTGCCAGCAGCCGGACAGATATGAACACTGAAGCTTTCTTT	CASSRTDMNTEAFF	TRBJ1-1	-	-	TRBV5-8
TGCGCCAGCAGCCTACAGGAGAACCTATACGAGCAGTACTTC	CASSLQENLYEQYF	TRBJ2-7	few	-	TRBV4-1
TGTGCCAGCAGCTTAGTTGAAGCGGGGGGTTACACAGATACGCAGTATTTT	CASSLVEAGGYTDTQYF	TRBJ2-3	-	TRBD2	TRBV7-6
TGCAGCGCCGCCGTAACTTACGAGCAGTACTTC	CSAAVTYEQYF	TRBJ2-7	-	-	TRBV29-1
TGTGCCAGCAGCGCGTCTAGCGGGGATACGCAGTATTTT	CASSASSGDTQYF	TRBJ2-3	-	TRBD2	TRBV9
TGTGCCAGCAGTCAACCGCCAGGGTTTGGCTACACCTTC	CASSQPPGFGYTF	TRBJ1-2	-	-	TRBV6-2/TRBV6-3
TGTGCCAGCAGTTGGGACATGGGAAACACCATATATTTT	CASSWDMGNTIYF	TRBJ1-3	-	-	TRBV6-6
TGTGCCAGCAGTTACGGTTTCGATCGGGGGAACTATGGCTACACCTTC	CASSYGFDRGNYGYTF	TRBJ1-2	-	-	TRBV6-6
TGTGCTAGTGGTTTGGTAGGAGGCAGGTCCTACGAGCAGTACTTC	CASGLVGGRSYEQYF	TRBJ2-7	-	-	TRBV12-5
TGTGCCAGCACCCGATCCGGGACAGGCTATAACTATGGCTACACCTTC	CASTRSGTGYNYGYTF	TRBJ1-2	-	TRBD1	TRBV5-4
TGTGCCACCTCGGTTGAACTTAATGAAAAACTGTTTTTT	CATSVELNEKLFF	TRBJ1-4	-	-	TRBV25-1
TGTGCCCGCAGCCCCCCTCCCGAGGGTCTACCGGGGAGGACTGAAGCTTTCTTT	CARSPPPEGLPGRTEAFF	TRBJ1-1	-	-	TRBV21-1
TGCGCCAGCAGCTTAGGGGTGGAGACCCAGTACTTC	CASSLGVETQYF	TRBJ2-5	-	-	TRBV5-1
TGTGCCAGCAGCTTAGAAGGCAGGGTGAACACTGAAGCTTTCTTT	CASSLEGRVNTEAFF	TRBJ1-1	-	-	TRBV7-3